This T cell receptor beta chain was obtained from a study of blood T cell repertoires in COVID-19. Study information: Samples taken during acute and convalescent COVID-19 were collected in the United States, Italy and Spain. T cells, B-cell-depleted T cells, or PBMCs supplied cDNA or gDNA.

Authors' processing steps: By means of reference gene primer amplification, nucleated cell counts were estimated. The repertoire was sequenced with immunoSEQ multiplex PCR; TCRdb's copy has only in-frame clones and lacks some. V and J calls and clone size are given by that table; D and trimming were obtained from the DNA. The sample lists about 140,000 clones; about 87% were seen once. V shed 2 bases and J shed 1 base, with 11 bases lying between them. Germline V gene sequence: CDR1 MNHEY, CDR2 SMNVEV (reference sequence). The CDR3 has 15 amino acids. The sample comprised peripheral blood. The receptor comes from a woman between 40 and 50 years old with acute or convalescent COVID-19. The chain carries TRBV27 and TRBJ1-1; the D gene is possibly TRBD1 (5 bases). CDR3 in amino acids: CASSLRTQGNTEAFF. In DNA, the CDR3 is TGTGCCAGCAGTTTACGAACTCAGGGGAACACTGAAGCTTTCTTT.